Presented here are 13 T cell receptor beta chains from one specimen sequenced in a study of T cell repertoires in cytomegalovirus infection. In TCRdb, the reads were re-called with MiXCR into one record per CDR3 protein. The sample includes roughly 990,000 distinct CDR3 sequences, approximately 31% of them seen just once. Their antigens remain unidentified. The sample in question was cultured CD8+ T cells from PBMCs, obtained from culture after CMV antigen stimulation. These receptors were obtained from a human donor in good health (CMV status not recorded). Some clones in this sample may be carry-over from other donors' samples.

V and J are TRBV25-1 and TRBJ1-2; 8 bases align to TRBD1. This CDR3 region has 16 residues. Germline values: CDR1 MGHDK, CDR2 SYGVNS. The V and J ends lost 2 bases and 8 bases, in that order; junction bases with no gene match: 13. The CDR3 DNA reads TGTGCCAGCAGTGAACTCTATCCCAGGGGGCGGCAGGGCTACACCTTC. This sequence encodes CASSELYPRGRQGYTF.

The V gene is TRBV5-1, the J gene TRBJ1-4, with 7 bases matching TRBD1. Germline V gives CDR1 SGHRS, CDR2 YFSETQ. This CDR3 comprises 22 residues. With 4 bases clipped from V and 0 bases from J, the junction kept 24 bases outside the gene matches. The CDR3 DNA reads TGCGCCAGCAGCCCAAACACGGACAGGAGCCCGTTGTTTTTCGCAACTAATGAAAAACTGTTTTTT. Protein: CASSPNTDRSPLFFATNEKLFF.

In its sample, this clonotype was seen a few times. The chain has TRBV20-1 and TRBJ1-1; no firm D call. CDR3 length: 12 residues. V dropped 5 bases and J dropped 5 bases, with 12 bases sitting between them. Germline lookup yields CDR1 DFQATT and CDR2 SNEGSKA (reference sequence). CDR3 DNA: TGCAGTGCTGTCCCCCCGGGGACTGAAGCTTTCTTT. Protein product: CSAVPPGTEAFF.

This clonotype has more than one count but fewer than ten. This sequence joins TRBV12-3 or TRBV12-4 and TRBJ1-4; 7 bases fit TRBD1. J gave up 0 bases and V 3 bases, and 10 bases lay outside the gene matches. The CDR3 runs 18 residues. The CDR3 DNA is TGTGCCAGCAGTTTTCACACGCTAGACAGGGCAACTAATGAAAAACTGTTTTTT. Translation gives CASSFHTLDRATNEKLFF.

This clonotype was detected a few times. The genes are TRBV7-9 and TRBJ1-1; 8 bases agree with TRBD1. The trim removed 4 bases at V and 5 bases at J, leaving 9 bases unmatched. The CDR3 is made up of 15 amino acids. In germline, CDR1 is SEHNR, CDR2 FQNEAQ (reference sequence). CDR3 sequence reads: CASSSNRGRLTEAFF. CDR3 sequence (DNA): TGTGCCAGCAGCTCTAACAGGGGGAGGTTGACTGAAGCTTTCTTT. Combining the CDR3 with reference TRBV7-9 and TRBJ1-1 gives the whole variable domain DTGVSQNPRHKITKRGQNVTFRCDPISEHNRLYWYRQTLGQGPEFLTYFQNEAQLEKSRLLSDRFSAERPKGSFSTLEIQRTEQGDSAMYLCASSSNRGRLTEAFFGQGTRLTVV.

As to this clonotype: This sequence may be a read error, since a much larger clone differs from it by one base. The chain is built from TRBV7-6 and TRBJ2-3; no definite D call. Germline loops: CDR1 SGHVS, CDR2 FNYEAQ. The CDR3 has 15 residues. The CDR3 DNA reads TGTGTCAGCAGCTTAAGGGATACGCGCACAGATACGCAGTATTTT. Its protein is CVSSLRDTRTDTQYF.

J is TRBJ1-1 and V is TRBV19; no clear D. Germline V lookup: CDR1 LNHDA, CDR2 SQIVND (reference sequence). Trimming pared 4 bases from V and 6 bases from J, leaving 12 bases between. The CDR3 spans 13 residues. For the CDR3, the DNA is TGTGCCAGTAGTAACCCACCTCAGCCTGAAGCTTTCTTT. Its protein is CASSNPPQPEAFF.

The chain has TRBV4-1 and TRBJ1-5; D ambiguous. Trimming pared 4 bases from V and 0 bases from J, leaving 10 bases between. The CDR3 covers 15 residues. The germline V gene encodes CDR1 MGHRA and CDR2 YSYEKL. The CDR3 DNA reads TGCGCCAGCAGCCCTAATTACAGTAGCAATCAGCCCCAGCATTTT. Amino acid sequence: CASSPNYSSNQPQHF.

This chain connects TRBV27 to TRBJ1-2; weak D call: TRBD1 (5 bases). The CDR3 has 17 residues. Looked up from germline, CDR1 is MNHEY and CDR2 is SMNVEV (reference sequence). Trimming cost V 5 bases and J 4 bases, with 23 bases left between them. CDR3 DNA sequence: TGTGCCAGCAGTGAGCTCCCCGGGGTAGGGGACGCCTATGGCTACACCTTC. Encoded protein: CASSELPGVGDAYGYTF.

The chain has TRBV28 and TRBJ1-5; 8 positions agree with TRBD1. The CDR3 loop spans 18 amino acids. Per the germline V gene, CDR1 is MDHEN and CDR2 is SYDVKM. Trimming at V came to 6 bases and at J to 0 bases, leaving 13 bases not matched to a gene. Written as DNA, the CDR3 is TGTGCCAGCAGGGCTACAGGGGGGTATATTTATAGCAATCAGCCCCAGCATTTT. Amino acids: CASRATGGYIYSNQPQHF.

This clonotype has a count of ten or more. V gene TRBV7-2 combines with J gene TRBJ1-5; possible D gene TRBD1, 6 bases. Per the germline V gene, CDR1 is SGHTA and CDR2 is FQGNSA. Trimming took off 5 bases at V and 11 bases at J, with 25 bases between the two ends. This CDR3 contains 16 residues. The CDR3 reads CASSDPGGAGGRAQHF. Written as DNA, the CDR3 is TGTGCCAGCAGCGATCCGGGGGGGGCAGGAGGGAGAGCCCAGCATTTT.

This sequence joins TRBV7-8 and TRBJ2-5, with 7 bases fitting TRBD2. V trimming: 5 bases; J trimming: 3 bases; junction bases outside the gene matches: 9. CDR1 and CDR2 (germline): SGHVS, FQNEAQ. The CDR3 loop spans 15 amino acids. CDR3 in DNA: TGTGCCAGCAGCCCCGGGACTACCCGGGAAGAGACCCAGTACTTC. Its protein is CASSPGTTREETQYF. Variable domain in full (rest from reference TRBV7-8 and TRBJ2-5): GAGVSQSPRYKVAKRGQDVALRCDPISGHVSLFWYQQALGQGPEFLTYFQNEAQLDKSGLPSDRFFAERPEGSVSTLKIQRTQQEDSAVYLCASSPGTTREETQYFGPGTRLLVL.

The chain links TRBV27 to TRBJ1-1; D unclear. Trimming shortened V by 9 bases and J by 4 bases, and 21 bases separated the two germline ends. The CDR3 runs 15 residues. Germline V gene sequence: CDR1 MNHEY, CDR2 SMNVEV (reference sequence). The DNA of the CDR3 is TGTGCCAGTAAAAACGCGTTGGGTCGGGGCACTGAAGCTTTCTTT. Translation: CASKNALGRGTEAFF.